This is a list of T cell receptor beta chains from one sample in a study of blood T cell repertoires in COVID-19. The method was immunoSEQ multiplex PCR; TCRdb's version includes in-frame clones alone and lacks a portion of them. The profile covers about 120,000 clones, with roughly 82% appearing a single time and about an eighth taken by the ten largest. Source material: peripheral blood. These TCRs come from a human donor in a cohort sampled during active COVID-19. CDR3s include the opening cysteine and the closing phenylalanine or tryptophan.

>TRBJ1-1|TRBV7-8
CASSLGGGGEGTEAFF
>TRBJ2-7|TRBV5-3
CARALLLTGRTGEQYF
>TRBJ2-5|TRBV23-1
CASSQPSGGPVETQYF
>TRBJ2-3|TRBV5-1
CASSLRTSGGGRTDTQYF
>TRBJ1-1|TRBV9
CASSVGGSTEAFF
>TRBJ1-4|TRBV9
CASSVGGQGGEKLFF
>TRBJ1-1|TRBV11-2
CASSLSTGGNTEAFF
>TRBJ2-7|TRBV6-1
CASSENWGTWEQYF
>TRBJ2-2|TRBV5-1
CASSPGGAYTGELFF
>TRBJ2-2|TRBV7-6
CASSFSTSGGAPNTGELFF
>TRBJ2-7|TRBV29-1
CSVEDPTAPYEQYF
>TRBJ2-7|TRBV11-3
CASGRGNYEQYF
>TRBJ2-7|TRBV18
CASSAGTQSYEQYF
>TRBJ2-7|TRBV6-5
CASSYSQGPNYEQYF
>TRBJ2-5|TRBV15
CATSYGQGQETQYF
>TRBJ2-5|TRBV5-8
CASSWEAGAQETQYF
>TRBJ2-3|TRBV10-1
CASSTSSGGGRDTQYF
>TRBJ2-3|TRBV5-6
CASSLNLADTQYF